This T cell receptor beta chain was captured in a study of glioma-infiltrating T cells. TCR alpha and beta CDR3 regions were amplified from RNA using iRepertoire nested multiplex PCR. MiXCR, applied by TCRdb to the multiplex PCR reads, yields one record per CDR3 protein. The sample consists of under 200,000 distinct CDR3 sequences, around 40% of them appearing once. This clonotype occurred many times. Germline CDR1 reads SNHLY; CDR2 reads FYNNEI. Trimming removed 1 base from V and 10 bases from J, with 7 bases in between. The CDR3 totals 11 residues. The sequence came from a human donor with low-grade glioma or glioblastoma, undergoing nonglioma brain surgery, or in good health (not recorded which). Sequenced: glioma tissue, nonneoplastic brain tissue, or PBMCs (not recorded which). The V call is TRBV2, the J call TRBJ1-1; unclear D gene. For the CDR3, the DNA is TGTGCCAGCAGTGAAGAGATAATAGCTTTCTTT. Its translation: CASSEEIIAFF.